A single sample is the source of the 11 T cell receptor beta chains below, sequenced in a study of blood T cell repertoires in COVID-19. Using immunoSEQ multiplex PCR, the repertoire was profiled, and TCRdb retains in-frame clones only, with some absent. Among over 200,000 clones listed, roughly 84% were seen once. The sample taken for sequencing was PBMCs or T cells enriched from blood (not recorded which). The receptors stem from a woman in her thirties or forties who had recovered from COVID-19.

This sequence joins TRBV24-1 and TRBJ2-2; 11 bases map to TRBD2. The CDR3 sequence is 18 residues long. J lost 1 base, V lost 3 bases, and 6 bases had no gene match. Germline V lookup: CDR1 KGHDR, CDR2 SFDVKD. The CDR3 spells CATSDLGTSGKNTGELFF. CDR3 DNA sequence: TGTGCCACCAGTGATCTAGGGACTAGCGGAAAGAACACCGGGGAGCTGTTTTTT.

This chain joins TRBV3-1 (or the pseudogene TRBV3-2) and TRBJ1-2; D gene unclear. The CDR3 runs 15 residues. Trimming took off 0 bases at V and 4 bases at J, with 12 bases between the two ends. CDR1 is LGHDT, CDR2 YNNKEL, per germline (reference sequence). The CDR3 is CASSQDGRTPYGYTF. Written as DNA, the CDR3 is TGTGCCAGCAGCCAAGATGGTAGGACTCCCTATGGCTACACCTTC.

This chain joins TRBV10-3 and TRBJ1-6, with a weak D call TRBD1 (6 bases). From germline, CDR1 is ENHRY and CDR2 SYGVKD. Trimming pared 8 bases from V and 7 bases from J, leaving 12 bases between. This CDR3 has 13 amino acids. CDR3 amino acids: CAISGGGNSPLHF. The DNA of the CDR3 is TGTGCCATCTCGGGGGGGGGCAATTCACCCCTCCACTTT.

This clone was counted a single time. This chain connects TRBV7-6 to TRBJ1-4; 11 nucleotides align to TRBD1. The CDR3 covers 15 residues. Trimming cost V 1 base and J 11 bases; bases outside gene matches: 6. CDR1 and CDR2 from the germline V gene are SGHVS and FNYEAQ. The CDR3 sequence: CASSLVGQGAAKLFF. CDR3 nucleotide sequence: TGTGCCAGCAGCTTAGTTGGACAGGGGGCTGCGAAACTGTTTTTT.

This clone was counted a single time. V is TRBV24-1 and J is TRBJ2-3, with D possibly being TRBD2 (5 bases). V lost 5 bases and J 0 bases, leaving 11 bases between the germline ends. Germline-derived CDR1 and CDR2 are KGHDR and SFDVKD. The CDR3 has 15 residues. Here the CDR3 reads CATSVPGVSTDTQYF. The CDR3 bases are TGTGCCACCAGTGTTCCCGGGGTCAGCACAGATACGCAGTATTTT.

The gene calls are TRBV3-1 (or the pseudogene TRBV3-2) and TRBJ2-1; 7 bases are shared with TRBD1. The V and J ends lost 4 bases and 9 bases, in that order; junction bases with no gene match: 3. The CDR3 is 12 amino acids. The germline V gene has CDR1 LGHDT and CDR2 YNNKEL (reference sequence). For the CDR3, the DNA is TGTGCCAGCAGCCCCGACAGGGTTGAGCAGTTCTTC. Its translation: CASSPDRVEQFF.

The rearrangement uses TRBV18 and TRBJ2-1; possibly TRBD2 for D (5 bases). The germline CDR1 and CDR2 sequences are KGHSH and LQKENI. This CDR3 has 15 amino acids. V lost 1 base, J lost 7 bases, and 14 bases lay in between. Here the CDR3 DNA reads TGTGCCAGCTCACCACAGGGCCGGACTGGGAATGAGCAGTTCTTC. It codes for CASSPQGRTGNEQFF.

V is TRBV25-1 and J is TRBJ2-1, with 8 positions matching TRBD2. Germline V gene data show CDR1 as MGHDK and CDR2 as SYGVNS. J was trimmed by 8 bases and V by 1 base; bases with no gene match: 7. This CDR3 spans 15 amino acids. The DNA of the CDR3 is TGTGCCAGCAGTGAATCCAGCGGGAGAGTTCATGAGCAGTTCTTC. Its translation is CASSESSGRVHEQFF.

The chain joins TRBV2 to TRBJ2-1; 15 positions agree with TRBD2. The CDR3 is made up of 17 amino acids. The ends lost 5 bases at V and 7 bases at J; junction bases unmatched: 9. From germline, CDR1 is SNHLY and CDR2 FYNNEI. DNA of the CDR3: TGTGCCAGCAGTAATAGAGGGACTAGCGGGAGGTGGAATGAGCAGTTCTTC. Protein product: CASSNRGTSGRWNEQFF.

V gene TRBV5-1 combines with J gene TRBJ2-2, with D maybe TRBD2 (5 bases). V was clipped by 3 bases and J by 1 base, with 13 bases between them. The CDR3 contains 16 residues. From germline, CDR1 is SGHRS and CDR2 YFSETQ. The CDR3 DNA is TGCGCCAGCAGCTCGTTTAGCGCGATGAACACCGGGGAGCTGTTTTTT. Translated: CASSSFSAMNTGELFF.

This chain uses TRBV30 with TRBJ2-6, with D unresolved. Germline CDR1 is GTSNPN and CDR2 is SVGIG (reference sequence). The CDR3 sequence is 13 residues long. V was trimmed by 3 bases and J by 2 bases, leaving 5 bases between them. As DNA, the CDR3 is TGTGCCTGGAGCAGGACTGGGGCCAACGTCCTGACTTTC. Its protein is CAWSRTGANVLTF.